What follows is one T cell receptor (beta chain) and its context. No antigen is known for it. The CDR3 length is 14 residues. Germline V gene sequence: CDR1 SNHLY, CDR2 FYNNEI. Trimming took off 3 bases at V and 5 bases at J, with 13 bases between the two ends. The repertoire was sequenced with immunoSEQ multiplex PCR; TCRdb's copy has only in-frame clones and lacks some. The sample includes over 90,000 clones, roughly 77% of them seen just once. The data originate from a study of CD8 T cell repertoires and HIV-1 epitope variants. The study's findings and limits: About 10 antigen-specific TCR beta clonotypes were found; about 6 seemed cross-reactive to variants.

The chain combines TRBV2 with TRBJ2-5, with D perhaps matching TRBD1 (5 bases). The receptor was isolated from a male donor with HIV. The source material was uncultured baseline CD8+ T cells from peripheral blood mononuclear cells (PBMCs). The CDR3: CASSEGQGVETQYF. The CDR3 DNA reads as TGTGCCAGCAGTGAGGGTCAGGGCGTGGAGACCCAGTACTTC.